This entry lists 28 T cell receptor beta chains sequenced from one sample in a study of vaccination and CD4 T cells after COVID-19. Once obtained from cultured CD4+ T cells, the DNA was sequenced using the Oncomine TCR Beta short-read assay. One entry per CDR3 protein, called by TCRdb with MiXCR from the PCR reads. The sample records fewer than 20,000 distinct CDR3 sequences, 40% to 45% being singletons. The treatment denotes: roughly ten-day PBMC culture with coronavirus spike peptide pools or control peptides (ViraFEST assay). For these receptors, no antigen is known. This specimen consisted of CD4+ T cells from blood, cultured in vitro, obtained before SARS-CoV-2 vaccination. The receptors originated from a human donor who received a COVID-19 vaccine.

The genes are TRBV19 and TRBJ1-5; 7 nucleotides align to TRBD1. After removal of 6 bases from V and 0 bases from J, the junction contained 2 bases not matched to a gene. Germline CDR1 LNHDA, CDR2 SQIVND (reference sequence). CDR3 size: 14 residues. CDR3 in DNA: TGTGCCAGTAGCAGACAGGGTAGCAATCAGCCCCAGCATTTT. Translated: CASSRQGSNQPQHF.

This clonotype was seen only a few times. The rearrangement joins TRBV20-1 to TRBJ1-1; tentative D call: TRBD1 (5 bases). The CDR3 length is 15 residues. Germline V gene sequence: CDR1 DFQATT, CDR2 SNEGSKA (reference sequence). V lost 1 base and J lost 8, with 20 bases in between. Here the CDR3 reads CSARARDGLLGEAFF. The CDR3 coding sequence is TGCAGTGCTAGAGCCCGGGACGGGCTCCTTGGGGAAGCTTTCTTT.

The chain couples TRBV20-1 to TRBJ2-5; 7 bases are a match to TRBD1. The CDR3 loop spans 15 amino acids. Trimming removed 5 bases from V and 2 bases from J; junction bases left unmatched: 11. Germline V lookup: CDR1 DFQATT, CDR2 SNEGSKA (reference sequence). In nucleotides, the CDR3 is TGCAGTGCTGGGGTGGGGGAGACAGGGCAAGAGACCCAGTACTTC. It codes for CSAGVGETGQETQYF.

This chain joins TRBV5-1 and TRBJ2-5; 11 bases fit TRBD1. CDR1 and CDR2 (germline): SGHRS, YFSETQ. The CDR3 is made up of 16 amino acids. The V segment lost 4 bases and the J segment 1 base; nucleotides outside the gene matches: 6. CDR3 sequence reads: CASSKGQGVFQETQYF. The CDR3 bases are TGCGCCAGCAGCAAGGGACAGGGGGTATTCCAAGAGACCCAGTACTTC. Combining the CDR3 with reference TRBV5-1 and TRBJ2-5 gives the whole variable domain KAGVTQTPRYLIKTRGQQVTLSCSPISGHRSVSWYQQTPGQGLQFLFEYFSETQRNKGNFPGRFSGRQFSNSRSEMNVSTLELGDSALYLCASSKGQGVFQETQYFGPGTRLLVL.

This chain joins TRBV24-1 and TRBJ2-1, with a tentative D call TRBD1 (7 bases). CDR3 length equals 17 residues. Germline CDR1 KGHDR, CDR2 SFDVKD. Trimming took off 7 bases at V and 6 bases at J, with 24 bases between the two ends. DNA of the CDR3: TGTGCCACCAGGCCAGGGGGGCTCCCCTCTGGGGGCAATGAGCAGTTCTTC. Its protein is CATRPGGLPSGGNEQFF.

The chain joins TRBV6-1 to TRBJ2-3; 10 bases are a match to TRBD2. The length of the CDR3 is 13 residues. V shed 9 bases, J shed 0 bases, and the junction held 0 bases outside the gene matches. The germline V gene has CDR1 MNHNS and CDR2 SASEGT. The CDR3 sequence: CASSGGSTDTQYF. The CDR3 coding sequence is TGTGCCAGTAGCGGGGGGAGCACAGATACGCAGTATTTT.

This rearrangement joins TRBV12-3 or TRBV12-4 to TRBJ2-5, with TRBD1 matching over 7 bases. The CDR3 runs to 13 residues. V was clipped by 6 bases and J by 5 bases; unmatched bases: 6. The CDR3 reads CASRGQFGETQYF. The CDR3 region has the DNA TGTGCCAGCAGGGGACAGTTCGGGGAGACCCAGTACTTC.

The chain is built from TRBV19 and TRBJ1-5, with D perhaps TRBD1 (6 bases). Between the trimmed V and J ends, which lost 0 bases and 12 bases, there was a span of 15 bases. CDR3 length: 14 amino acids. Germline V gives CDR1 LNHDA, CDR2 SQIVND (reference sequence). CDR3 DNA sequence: TGTGCCAGTAGTATAGAGGGGGGGGCCGTGGGCCAGCATTTT. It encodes CASSIEGGAVGQHF.

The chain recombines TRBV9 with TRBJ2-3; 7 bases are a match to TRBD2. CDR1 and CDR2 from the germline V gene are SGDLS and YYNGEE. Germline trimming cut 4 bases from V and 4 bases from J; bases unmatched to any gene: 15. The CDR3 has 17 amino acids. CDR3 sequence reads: CASSPRGKRGAPDTQYF. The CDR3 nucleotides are TGTGCCAGCAGCCCCCGTGGGAAGCGGGGCGCCCCAGATACGCAGTATTTT.

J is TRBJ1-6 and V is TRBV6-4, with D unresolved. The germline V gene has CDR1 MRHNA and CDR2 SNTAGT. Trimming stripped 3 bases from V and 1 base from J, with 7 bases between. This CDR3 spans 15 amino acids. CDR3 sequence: CASSEIASYNSPLHF. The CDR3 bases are TGTGCCAGCAGTGAAATAGCTTCCTATAATTCACCCCTCCACTTT.

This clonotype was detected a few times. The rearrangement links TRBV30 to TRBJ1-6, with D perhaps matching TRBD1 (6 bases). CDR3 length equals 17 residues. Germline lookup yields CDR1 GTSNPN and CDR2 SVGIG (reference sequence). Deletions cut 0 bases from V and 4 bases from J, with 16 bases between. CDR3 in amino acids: CAWSVPRGGGYNSPLHF. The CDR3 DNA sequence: TGTGCCTGGAGTGTTCCGAGGGGAGGGGGTTATAATTCACCCCTCCACTTT.

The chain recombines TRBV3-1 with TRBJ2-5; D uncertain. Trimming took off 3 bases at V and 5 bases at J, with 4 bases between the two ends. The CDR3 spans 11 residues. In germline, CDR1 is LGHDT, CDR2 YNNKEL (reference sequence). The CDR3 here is CASSQGETQYF. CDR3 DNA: TGTGCCAGCAGCCAGGGTGAGACCCAGTACTTC.

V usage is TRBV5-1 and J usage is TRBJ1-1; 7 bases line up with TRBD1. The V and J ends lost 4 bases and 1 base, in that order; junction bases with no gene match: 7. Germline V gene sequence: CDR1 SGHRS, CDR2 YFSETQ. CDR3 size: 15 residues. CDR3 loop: CASSPVGQPNTEAFF. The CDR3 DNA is TGCGCCAGCAGCCCAGTGGGACAGCCGAACACTGAAGCTTTCTTT.

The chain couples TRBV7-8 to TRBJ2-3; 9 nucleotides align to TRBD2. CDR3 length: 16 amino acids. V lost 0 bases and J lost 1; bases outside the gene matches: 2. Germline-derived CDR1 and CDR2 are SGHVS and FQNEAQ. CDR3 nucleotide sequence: TGTGCCAGCAGCTTAGCTCGACTAGCGGGCACAGATACGCAGTATTTT. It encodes CASSLARLAGTDTQYF.

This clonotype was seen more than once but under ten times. CDR3 coding DNA: TGTGCCAGTAGTACCTTGGACAGGGGGCTACAAGAGACCCAGTACTTC. It specifies CASSTLDRGLQETQYF. The chain links TRBV19 to TRBJ2-5; 11 bases are shared with TRBD1. With V trimmed by 4 bases and J by 2 bases, 6 bases remained unmatched. This CDR3 contains 16 residues. Germline CDR1 and CDR2: LNHDA and SQIVND (reference sequence).

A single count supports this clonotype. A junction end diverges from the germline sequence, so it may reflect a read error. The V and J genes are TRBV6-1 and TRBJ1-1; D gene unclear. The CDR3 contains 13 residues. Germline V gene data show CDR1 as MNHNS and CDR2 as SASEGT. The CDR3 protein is CASRGIGWTEAFF. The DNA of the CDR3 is TGCGCCAGCAGAGGGATAGGGTGGACTGAAGCTTTCTTT.

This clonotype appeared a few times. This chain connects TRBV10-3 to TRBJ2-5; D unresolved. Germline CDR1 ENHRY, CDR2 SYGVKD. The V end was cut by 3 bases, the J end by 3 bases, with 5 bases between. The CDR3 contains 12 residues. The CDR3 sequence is CAISDQKETQYF. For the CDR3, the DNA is TGTGCCATCAGTGACCAGAAAGAGACCCAGTACTTC.

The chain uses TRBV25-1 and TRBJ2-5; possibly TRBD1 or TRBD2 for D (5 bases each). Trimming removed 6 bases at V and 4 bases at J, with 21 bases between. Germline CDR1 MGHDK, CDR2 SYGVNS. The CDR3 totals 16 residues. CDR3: CASSPVGETSTETQYF. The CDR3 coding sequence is TGTGCCAGCAGCCCCGTGGGGGAGACTTCTACAGAGACCCAGTACTTC.

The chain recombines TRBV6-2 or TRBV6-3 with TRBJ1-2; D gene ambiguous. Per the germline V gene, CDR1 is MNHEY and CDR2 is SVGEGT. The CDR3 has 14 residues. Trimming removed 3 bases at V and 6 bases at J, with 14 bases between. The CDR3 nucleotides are TGTGCCAGCAGTTATCTAGCACTGGGTCATGGCTACACCTTC. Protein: CASSYLALGHGYTF.

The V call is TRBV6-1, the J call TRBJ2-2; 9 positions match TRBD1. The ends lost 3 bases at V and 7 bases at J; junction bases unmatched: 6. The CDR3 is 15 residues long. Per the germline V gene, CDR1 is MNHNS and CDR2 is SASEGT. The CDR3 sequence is CASSDLGQGIGELFF. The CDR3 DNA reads TGTGCCAGCAGTGACTTGGGACAGGGAATCGGGGAGCTGTTTTTT.

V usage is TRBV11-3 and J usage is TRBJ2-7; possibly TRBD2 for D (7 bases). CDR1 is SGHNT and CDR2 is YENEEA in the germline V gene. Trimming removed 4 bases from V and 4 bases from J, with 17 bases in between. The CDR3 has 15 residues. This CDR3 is CASSSEGGALYEQYF. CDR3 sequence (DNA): TGTGCCAGCAGCTCGGAGGGGGGGGCACTTTACGAGCAGTACTTC.

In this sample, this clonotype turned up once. The chain's CDR3 is CASSEQQGAGGSEQFF. The DNA for the CDR3 is TGTGCCAGCAGCGAACAACAGGGGGCGGGCGGGAGTGAGCAGTTCTTC. The rearrangement joins TRBV7-2 to TRBJ2-1; 9 bases are a match to TRBD1. Germline trimming cut 5 bases from V and 9 bases from J; bases unmatched to any gene: 14. The germline gives CDR1 SGHTA, CDR2 FQGNSA. CDR3 size: 16 residues. Full variable domain (missing parts from reference TRBV7-2 and TRBJ2-1): GAGVSQSPSNKVTEKGKDVELRCDPISGHTALYWYRQSLGQGLEFLIYFQGNSAPDKSGLPSDRFSAERTGGSVSTLTIQRTQQEDSAVYLCASSEQQGAGGSEQFFGPGTRLTVL.

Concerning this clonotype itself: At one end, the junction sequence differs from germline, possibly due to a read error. CDR3 DNA: TGTGCCAGCAGCCTAGCCAGGACTAGAGGCGATAAAGAGACCCAGTACTTC. The encoded protein is CASSLARTRGDKETQYF. The chain combines TRBV7-9 with TRBJ2-5; 7 bases are a match to TRBD2. The CDR3 is made up of 17 amino acids. CDR1 and CDR2 from the germline V gene are SEHNR and FQNEAQ (reference sequence).

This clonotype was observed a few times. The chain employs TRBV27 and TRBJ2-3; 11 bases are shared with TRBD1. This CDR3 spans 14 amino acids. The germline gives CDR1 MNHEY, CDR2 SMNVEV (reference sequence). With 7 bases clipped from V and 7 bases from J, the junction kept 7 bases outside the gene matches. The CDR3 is CASKWTGGLYTQYF. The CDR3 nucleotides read TGTGCCAGCAAATGGACAGGGGGCCTGTATACGCAGTATTTT.

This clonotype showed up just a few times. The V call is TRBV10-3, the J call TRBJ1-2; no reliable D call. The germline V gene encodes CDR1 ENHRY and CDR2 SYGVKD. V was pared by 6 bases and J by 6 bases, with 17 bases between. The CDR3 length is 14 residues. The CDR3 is CAIRNPSGGDGYTF. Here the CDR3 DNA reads TGTGCCATCAGAAACCCGAGCGGCGGGGATGGCTACACCTTC.

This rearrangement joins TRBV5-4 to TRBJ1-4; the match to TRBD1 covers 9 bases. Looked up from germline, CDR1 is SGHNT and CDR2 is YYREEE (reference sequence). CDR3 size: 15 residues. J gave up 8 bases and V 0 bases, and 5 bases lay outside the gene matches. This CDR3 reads CASSLGGQGREKLFF. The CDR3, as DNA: TGTGCCAGCAGCTTGGGGGGACAGGGTAGGGAAAAACTGTTTTTT.

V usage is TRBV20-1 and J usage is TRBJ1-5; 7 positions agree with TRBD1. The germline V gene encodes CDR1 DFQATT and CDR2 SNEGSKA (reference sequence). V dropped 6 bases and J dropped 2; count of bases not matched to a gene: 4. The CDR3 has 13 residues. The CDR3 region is CSATGFGNQPQHF. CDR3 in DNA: TGCAGTGCGACAGGGTTCGGCAATCAGCCCCAGCATTTT.

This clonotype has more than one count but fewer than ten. The CDR3 sequence: CSAHRGLTGELFF. The CDR3 nucleotides are TGCAGTGCTCATAGGGGCCTCACCGGGGAGCTGTTTTTT. The rearrangement uses TRBV20-1 and TRBJ2-2; TRBD1 might be the D (5 bases). This CDR3 spans 13 amino acids. CDR1 is DFQATT and CDR2 is SNEGSKA in the germline V gene (reference sequence). The V and J ends lost 5 bases and 4 bases respectively, with 11 bases between them.